Below, one TCR beta chain is given with its context. Its antigen is not identified. The data are from a study of cytomegalovirus exposure and HLA in healthy donors. Whole-study results and caveats: The study listed 164 cytomegalovirus-associated TCR beta chains.

Primers included in the PCR were 60 Vbeta and 13 Jbeta primers. Produced via immunoSEQ multiplex PCR; TCRdb's table is partial and in-frame only. In the table there are 77,000 or so clones, roughly 75% of which are singletons. Per germline, CDR1 LNHDA and CDR2 SQIVND (reference sequence). The CDR3 runs 15 residues. The V gene end was trimmed by 6 bases and the J gene end by 8 bases; junction bases not matched to a gene: 12. Sequencing input: PBMCs. This sequence joins TRBV19 and TRBJ2-1; 8 nucleotides align to TRBD1. This receptor was taken from a woman aged 40 to 50 in good health and CMV-seronegative. The CDR3 loop is CASSHGRTGRYEQFF. CDR3 coding DNA: TGTGCCAGTAGCCACGGGCGGACAGGGCGCTATGAGCAGTTCTTC.